The 16 T cell receptor beta chains listed next were all sequenced from one sample in a study of T cell changes during pregnancy in multiple sclerosis (dated by TCRdb to 2018 to 2020). Receptor amplification or capture employed the immunoSEQ multiplex PCR assay. The source is immuneACCESS, and TCRdb retained only in-frame sequences with V and J called. Part of the clones is not carried over; for the studies checked, unresolved V genes explain less than half of this, and the remainder is unexplained. The sample has approximately 62,000 clones on record, 93% of them singletons. The ten biggest clones cover approximately 3.8% of the sample. Sequencing was performed on CD8+ T cells from peripheral blood mononuclear cells, taken in the second trimester of pregnancy. These receptors were taken from a female donor with multiple sclerosis, enrolled in a pregnancy study.

This clone was picked up a small number of times. This rearrangement joins TRBV27 to TRBJ2-2, with TRBD1 as a possible D gene (6 bases). V lost 2 bases, J lost 0 bases, and 7 bases lay in between. Germline-derived CDR1 and CDR2 are MNHEY and SMNVEV (reference sequence). This CDR3 comprises 15 residues. CDR3 sequence (DNA): TGTGCCAGCAGTTTAGCAGGGGCGAACACCGGGGAGCTGTTTTTT. Protein product: CASSLAGANTGELFF.

J is TRBJ2-2 and V is TRBV9; weak D call: TRBD2 (7 bases). This CDR3 contains 17 residues. The V end lost 4 bases, the J end lost 0 bases, and 16 bases lay between the germline ends. From germline, CDR1 is SGDLS and CDR2 YYNGEE. This CDR3 reads CASSQGGGTPNTGELFF. CDR3 DNA sequence: TGTGCCAGCAGCCAAGGGGGGGGGACACCGAACACCGGGGAGCTGTTTTTT.

This chain connects TRBV11-2 to TRBJ2-1; TRBD2 might be the D (6 bases). Trimming stripped 11 bases from V and 0 bases from J, with 11 bases between. This CDR3 has 13 amino acids. CDR1 and CDR2 from the germline V gene are SGHAT and FQNNGV. This CDR3 reads CAWGELSYNEQFF. CDR3 nucleotides: TGTGCCTGGGGGGAGCTCTCCTACAATGAGCAGTTCTTC.

This clone appeared once. The rearrangement uses TRBV23-1 and TRBJ1-3; 11 bases fit TRBD1. TRBV23-1 qualifies as an ORF whose function is uncertain. The CDR3 spans 18 residues. Trimming removed 2 bases from V and 7 bases from J; junction bases left unmatched: 13. CDR3 coding DNA: TGCGCCAGCAGTCAACGTACCCCGGGACAGGGGGTTCGGAACACCATATATTTT. It translates to CASSQRTPGQGVRNTIYF.

This clone occurred once. The chain has TRBV7-9 and TRBJ2-1; possible D gene TRBD2, 6 bases. The CDR3 spans 15 residues. V was shortened by 0 bases and J by 3 bases, with 9 bases between the two germline ends. From germline, CDR1 is SEHNR and CDR2 FQNEAQ (reference sequence). DNA of the CDR3: TGTGCCAGCAGCTTAGCGGGAGGATTCTACAATGAGCAGTTCTTC. The encoded protein is CASSLAGGFYNEQFF. The full variable domain, with the rest looked up from reference TRBV7-9 and TRBJ2-1, is DTGVSQNPRHKITKRGQNVTFRCDPISEHNRLYWYRQTLGQGPEFLTYFQNEAQLEKSRLLSDRFSAERPKGSFSTLEIQRTEQGDSAMYLCASSLAGGFYNEQFFGPGTRLTVL.

V is TRBV7-8 and J is TRBJ2-7, with 8 bases lining up with TRBD1. The CDR3 contains 15 residues. Losses at the gene ends were 3 bases for V and 3 bases for J; bases not matched to a gene: 7. CDR1 is SGHVS, CDR2 FQNEAQ, per germline. The CDR3 protein is CASSLGQDRLYEQYF. As DNA, the CDR3 is TGTGCCAGCAGCTTGGGACAGGATAGACTCTACGAGCAGTACTTC. Using reference TRBV7-8 and TRBJ2-7 for the parts outside the CDR3, the full variable domain is GAGVSQSPRYKVAKRGQDVALRCDPISGHVSLFWYQQALGQGPEFLTYFQNEAQLDKSGLPSDRFFAERPEGSVSTLKIQRTQQEDSAVYLCASSLGQDRLYEQYFGPGTRLTVT.

The CDR3 DNA sequence: TGTGCCAGCAGCTTGCCCCGGGACAGGGTTGGGGGCTATGGCTACACCTTC. It codes for CASSLPRDRVGGYGYTF. The chain has TRBV7-9 and TRBJ1-2, with 9 bases identical to TRBD1. CDR1 SEHNR and CDR2 FQNEAQ come from the germline V gene (reference sequence). The junction had 12 bases not matched to a gene; V was cut back by 3 bases and J by 4 bases. CDR3 size: 17 residues.

The rearrangement links TRBV29-1 to TRBJ2-1; 10 nucleotides match TRBD2. CDR1 and CDR2 from the germline V gene are SQVTM and ANQGSEA. CDR3 length: 14 amino acids. The V and J ends lost 5 bases and 6 bases, in that order; junction bases with no gene match: 7. This chain's CDR3 is CSVPTSGFGNEQFF. The CDR3 DNA reads as TGCAGCGTTCCGACTAGCGGGTTCGGCAATGAGCAGTTCTTC.

The rearrangement joins TRBV7-9 to TRBJ2-7; D unclear. Trimming removed 2 bases from V and 5 bases from J, with 4 bases in between. CDR1 and CDR2 from the germline V gene are SEHNR and FQNEAQ (reference sequence). This CDR3 is 11 amino acids long. The CDR3 coding sequence is TGTGCCAGCAGCTTATTAGACGAGCAGTACTTC. The encoded protein is CASSLLDEQYF.

The chain has TRBV19 and TRBJ2-5; the match to TRBD2 covers 8 bases. V lost 1 base to trimming and J lost 5 bases; unmatched junction nucleotides: 6. Germline V lookup: CDR1 LNHDA, CDR2 SQIVND (reference sequence). CDR3 length: 15 residues. The CDR3 protein is CASSIGGTSWETQYF. CDR3 sequence (DNA): TGTGCCAGTAGTATAGGGGGGACTAGTTGGGAGACCCAGTACTTC.

The genes are TRBV5-4 and TRBJ1-2; D not resolved. This CDR3 spans 12 amino acids. The V gene's germline CDR1 is SGHNT and CDR2 YYREEE (reference sequence). Trimming stripped 4 bases from V and 4 bases from J, with 8 bases between. CDR3 protein: CASSPGSYGYTF. CDR3 sequence (DNA): TGTGCCAGCAGCCCTGGGAGCTATGGCTACACCTTC.

This clone was picked up one time. The rearrangement links TRBV21-1 to TRBJ2-7; the table calls TRBD1, which could not be checked here. TRBV21-1 is listed as a pseudogene. This CDR3 has 17 residues. The CDR3 coding sequence is TGTGCCAGCAGCAAAGGAATTCTAGGGGGCAGGGAGTACGAGCAGTACTTC. Protein product: CASSKGILGGREYEQYF.

This chain joins TRBV28 and TRBJ2-2, with TRBD2 matching over 7 bases. This CDR3 has 15 residues. V gave up 9 bases and J gave up 3 bases; unmatched junction bases: 10. Per the germline V gene, CDR1 is MDHEN and CDR2 is SYDVKM. The CDR3 sequence: CASTRQRDYTGELFF. In DNA form, the CDR3 reads TGTGCCAGTACTCGCCAGCGGGATTACACCGGGGAGCTGTTTTTT.

The rearrangement links TRBV29-1 to TRBJ1-4; D is undetermined. The germline V and J ends were trimmed by 2 bases and 0 bases, with 7 bases remaining between them. CDR1 SQVTM and CDR2 ANQGSEA come from the germline V gene. CDR3 size: 14 residues. In DNA, the CDR3 is TGCAGCGTTGAAATCGGTGCAACTAATGAAAAACTGTTTTTT. This encodes CSVEIGATNEKLFF.

The V gene is TRBV19, the J gene TRBJ2-7; 7 bases fit TRBD1. Germline values: CDR1 LNHDA, CDR2 SQIVND (reference sequence). V dropped 5 bases and J dropped 2; count of bases not matched to a gene: 3. The CDR3 totals 13 residues. The CDR3 sequence: CASSYRGTYEQYF. CDR3 DNA sequence: TGTGCCAGTAGTTACAGGGGAACCTACGAGCAGTACTTC.

The chain uses TRBV6-6 and TRBJ2-3; 7 positions match TRBD1. The CDR3 totals 13 residues. J was trimmed by 4 bases and V by 5 bases; bases with no gene match: 3. Germline loops: CDR1 MNHNY, CDR2 SVGAGI (reference sequence). Written as DNA, the CDR3 is TGTGCCAGCAGTCCCCAGGGGGCAGATACGCAGTATTTT. Protein: CASSPQGADTQYF.